The 17 T cell receptor beta chains listed next were all sequenced from one sample in a study of T cells expressing NK-cell markers. Using the 5' RACE reads, TCRdb records one entry per CDR3 protein without DNA. The clone table shows about 390,000 distinct CDR3 sequences, with the ten largest holding about 11%. The sequenced material came from blood T cells: a sorted CD56 or NKG2C T cell subset, CD4+ or CD8+ T cells, or bulk PBMC T cells (not recorded which). The origin of the receptors is a woman between 45 and 60 years old in good health.

Here the CDR3 reads CASSLAGRELSTDTQYF. The chain couples TRBV5-4 to TRBJ2-3; there is no DNA to check the TCRdb D call of TRBD2. The CDR3 contains 17 residues. Looked up from germline, CDR1 is SGHNT and CDR2 is YYREEE (reference sequence).

The V call is TRBV9, the J call TRBJ2-1; TCRdb's D gene call, TRBD2, goes unchecked for lack of DNA. Germline V gene data show CDR1 as SGDLS and CDR2 as YYNGEE. The CDR3 length is 17 residues. The CDR3 reads CASSVDPPAGVSNEQFF.

This rearrangement joins TRBV29-1 to TRBJ2-1; checking the TCRdb D call of TRBD1 is not possible without DNA. The V gene's germline CDR1 is SQVTM and CDR2 ANQGSEA. This CDR3 has 14 residues. CDR3 sequence reads: CSVEAPINYNEQFF.

CDR3 sequence reads: CASSRAGARSNEQFF. The rearrangement links TRBV27 to TRBJ2-1; TCRdb names TRBD2, which stays unverified in the absence of DNA. The germline CDR1 and CDR2 sequences are MNHEY and SMNVEV (reference sequence). The CDR3 totals 15 residues.

This chain uses TRBV15 with TRBJ2-7; TCRdb proposes TRBD1, but this gene call is untestable without DNA. Germline values: CDR1 LNHNV, CDR2 YYDKDF (reference sequence). The CDR3 has 14 residues. The CDR3 reads CATSSPTGAGEQYF.

V and J are TRBV29-1 and TRBJ2-7. CDR1 and CDR2 from the germline V gene are SQVTM and ANQGSEA. This CDR3 is 13 amino acids long. This chain's CDR3 is CSVRGRLADEQYF.

The chain joins TRBV7-8 to TRBJ2-1; TCRdb designates TRBD2, a call that cannot be tested without DNA. This CDR3 is built from 19 residues. Germline values: CDR1 SGHVS, CDR2 FQNEAQ. The CDR3 protein is CASSPGASGSQLGDDEQFF.

The CDR3 loop reads CASSYRDRTTDTQYF. This chain uses TRBV5-1 with TRBJ2-3; TCRdb's D call of TRBD1 is untestable without DNA. This CDR3 is built from 15 residues. Per the germline V gene, CDR1 is SGHRS and CDR2 is YFSETQ.

The chain links TRBV3-1 to TRBJ2-7; the TCRdb call, TRBD1, lacks DNA for checking. The CDR3 length is 16 residues. Germline CDR1 reads LGHDT; CDR2 reads YNNKEL (reference sequence). This chain's CDR3 is CASSQDFPGGGDEQYF.

The chain carries TRBV6-4 and TRBJ2-2. The length of the CDR3 is 13 residues. CDR1 is MRHNA, CDR2 SNTAGT, per germline. The CDR3 here is CASSDSVGGELFF.

The genes are TRBV9 and TRBJ2-7. The CDR3 is 15 residues long. Germline V gene lookup returns CDR1 SGDLS and CDR2 YYNGEE. CDR3: CASSARDRSWDEQYF.

This chain joins TRBV5-5 and TRBJ1-1; TCRdb selects TRBD1, and the lack of DNA leaves this call unchecked. CDR1 is SGHKS, CDR2 YYEKEE, per germline (reference sequence). The CDR3 has 14 amino acids. CDR3 protein: CASIPRGANTEAFF.

The gene calls are TRBV5-1 and TRBJ2-7; the TRBD2 assignment by TCRdb is unverifiable without DNA. The CDR3 spans 15 residues. Germline V gene data show CDR1 as SGHRS and CDR2 as YFSETQ. The CDR3 loop reads CASSRGSGSSYEQYF.

The CDR3: CASSVLGTYEQYF. V and J are TRBV5-1 and TRBJ2-7. Germline lookup yields CDR1 SGHRS and CDR2 YFSETQ. CDR3 length equals 13 residues.

CDR3 amino acids: CASDGVMVDTQYF. J is TRBJ2-3 and V is TRBV6-1. The CDR3 extends over 13 amino acids. CDR1 is MNHNS and CDR2 is SASEGT in the germline V gene.

The V call is TRBV7-9, the J call TRBJ2-2; there is no DNA to check the TCRdb D call of TRBD2. CDR1 SEHNR and CDR2 FQNEAQ come from the germline V gene (reference sequence). This CDR3 spans 17 amino acids. CDR3 residues: CASSPSSGFWETGELFF.

J is TRBJ2-5 and V is TRBV3-1; TCRdb's D call, TRBD2, is unchecked because there is no DNA. Germline V lookup: CDR1 LGHDT, CDR2 YNNKEL (reference sequence). This CDR3 region has 19 residues. The CDR3: CASSQDLGGGAGSRETQYF.